One sample yielded the 2 T cell receptor beta chains listed below, sequenced in a study of T cell changes during pregnancy in multiple sclerosis. Clones were read by immunoSEQ multiplex PCR, and TCRdb kept only the in-frame ones, dropping some. Among about 40,000 clones, about 88% were seen once, and the ten largest hold approximately 0.51%. The sequencing used CD4+ T cells from peripheral blood mononuclear cells, collected in the first trimester of pregnancy. These receptors were collected from a female donor with multiple sclerosis, enrolled in a pregnancy study.

This clone was seen a single time. The V gene is TRBV28, the J gene TRBJ1-2; D not resolved. Germline V gene lookup returns CDR1 MDHEN and CDR2 SYDVKM. The germline V and J ends were trimmed by 4 bases and 2 bases, with 11 bases remaining between them. The CDR3 loop spans 14 amino acids. The CDR3, as DNA: TGTGCCAGCAGTTACGGGTCTGAGAACTATGGCTACACCTTC. Translated: CASSYGSENYGYTF.

This CDR3 reads CATQPDFTADTQYF. CDR3 bases: TGTGCCACGCAGCCGGACTTTACCGCGGATACGCAGTATTTT. The genes are TRBV25-1 and TRBJ2-3; possibly TRBD2 for D (5 bases). Germline lookup yields CDR1 MGHDK and CDR2 SYGVNS. CDR3 length: 14 amino acids. Trimming cost V 10 bases and J 6 bases, with 20 bases left between them.